The entry below gives a single TCR beta chain sequence along with its context. This entry belongs to a study of beta chain features in type 1 diabetes. Sorting based on CD45RO/CCR7/CD25/CD127/CD95/CD27 separated CD4+ naive, central memory, regulatory and stem cell-like memory cells. The sequenced template was cDNA made from the entire isolated RNA. Sequencing used immunoSEQ multiplex PCR; TCRdb keeps in-frame clones, though not all of them. The sample records roughly 150,000 clones, less than 9.5% being singletons. Trimming cost V 2 bases and J 6 bases, with 14 bases left between them. The germline CDR1 and CDR2 sequences are SGHAT and FQNNGV. The CDR3 runs 15 residues.

The rearrangement joins TRBV11-2 to TRBJ2-1, with unresolved D. The sequenced material came from central memory CD4+ T cells from blood. This clonotype was obtained from a woman aged 18 to 35 in good health. The chain's CDR3 is CASSLSRSPRNEQFF. In DNA form, the CDR3 reads TGTGCCAGCAGCTTATCAAGGAGTCCCCGCAATGAGCAGTTCTTC.